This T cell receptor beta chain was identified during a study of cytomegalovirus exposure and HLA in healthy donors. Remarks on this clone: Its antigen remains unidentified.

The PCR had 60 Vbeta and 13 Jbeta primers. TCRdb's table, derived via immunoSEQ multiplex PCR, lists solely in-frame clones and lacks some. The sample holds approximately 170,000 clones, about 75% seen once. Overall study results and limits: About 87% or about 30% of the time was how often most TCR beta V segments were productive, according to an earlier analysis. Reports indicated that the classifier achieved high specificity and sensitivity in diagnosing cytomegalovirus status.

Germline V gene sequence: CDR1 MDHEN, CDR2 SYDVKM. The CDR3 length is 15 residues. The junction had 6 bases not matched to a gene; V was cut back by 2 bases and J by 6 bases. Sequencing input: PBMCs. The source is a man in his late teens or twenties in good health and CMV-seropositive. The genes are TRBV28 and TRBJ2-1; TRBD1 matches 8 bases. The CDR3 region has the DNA TGTGCCAGCAGTTTAGGACAGGGTCTCACCAATGAGCAGTTCTTC. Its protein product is CASSLGQGLTNEQFF.